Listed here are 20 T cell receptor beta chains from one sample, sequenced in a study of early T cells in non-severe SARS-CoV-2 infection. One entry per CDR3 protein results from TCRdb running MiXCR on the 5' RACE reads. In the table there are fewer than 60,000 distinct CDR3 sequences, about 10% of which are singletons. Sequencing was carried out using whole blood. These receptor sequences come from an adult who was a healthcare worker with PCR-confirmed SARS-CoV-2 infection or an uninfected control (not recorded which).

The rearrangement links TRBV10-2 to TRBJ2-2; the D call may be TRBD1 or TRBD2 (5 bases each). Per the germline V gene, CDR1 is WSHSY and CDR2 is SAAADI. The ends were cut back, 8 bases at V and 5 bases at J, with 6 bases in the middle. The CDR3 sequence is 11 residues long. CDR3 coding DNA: TGCGCCAGCGGGGGAACCGGGGAGCTGTTTTTT. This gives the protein CASGGTGELFF.

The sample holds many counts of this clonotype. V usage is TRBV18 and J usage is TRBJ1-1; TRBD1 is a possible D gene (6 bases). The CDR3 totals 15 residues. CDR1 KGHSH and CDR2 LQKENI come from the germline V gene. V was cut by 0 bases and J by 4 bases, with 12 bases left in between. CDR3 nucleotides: TGTGCCAGCTCACCACCGCCAGGGGCGGGCACTGAAGCTTTCTTT. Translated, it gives CASSPPPGAGTEAFF.

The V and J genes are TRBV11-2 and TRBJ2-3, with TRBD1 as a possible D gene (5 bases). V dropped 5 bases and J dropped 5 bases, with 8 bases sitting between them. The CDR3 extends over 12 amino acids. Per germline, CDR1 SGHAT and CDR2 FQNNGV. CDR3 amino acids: CASSRQRDTQYF. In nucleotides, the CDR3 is TGTGCCAGCAGCCGACAGAGAGATACGCAGTATTTT.

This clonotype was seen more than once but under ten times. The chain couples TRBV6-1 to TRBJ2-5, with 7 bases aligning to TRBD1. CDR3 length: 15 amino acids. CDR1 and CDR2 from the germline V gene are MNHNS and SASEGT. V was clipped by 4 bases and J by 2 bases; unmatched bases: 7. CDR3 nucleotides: TGTGCCAGCAGTGCCCGGACAGGTTCACAAGAGACCCAGTACTTC. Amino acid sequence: CASSARTGSQETQYF.

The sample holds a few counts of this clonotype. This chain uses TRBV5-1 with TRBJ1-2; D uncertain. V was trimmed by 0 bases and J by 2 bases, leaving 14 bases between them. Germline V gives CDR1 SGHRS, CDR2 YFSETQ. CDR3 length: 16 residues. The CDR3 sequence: CASSLAVINTNYGYTF. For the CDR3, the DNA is TGCGCCAGCAGCTTGGCCGTGATAAATACAAACTATGGCTACACCTTC.

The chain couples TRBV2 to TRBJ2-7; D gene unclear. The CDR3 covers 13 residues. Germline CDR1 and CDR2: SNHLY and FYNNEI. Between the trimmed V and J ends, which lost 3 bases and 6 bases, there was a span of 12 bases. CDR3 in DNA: TGTGCCAGCAGTGAGACCTCCTTCAGCGAGCAGTACTTC. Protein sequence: CASSETSFSEQYF.

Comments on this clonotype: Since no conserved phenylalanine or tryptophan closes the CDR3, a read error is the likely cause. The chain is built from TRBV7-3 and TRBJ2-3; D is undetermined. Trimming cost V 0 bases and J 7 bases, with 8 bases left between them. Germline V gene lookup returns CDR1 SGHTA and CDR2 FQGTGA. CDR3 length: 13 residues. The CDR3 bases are TGTGCCAGCAGCTTAACGGATTCGCATACGCAGTATATT. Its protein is CASSLTDSHTQYI.

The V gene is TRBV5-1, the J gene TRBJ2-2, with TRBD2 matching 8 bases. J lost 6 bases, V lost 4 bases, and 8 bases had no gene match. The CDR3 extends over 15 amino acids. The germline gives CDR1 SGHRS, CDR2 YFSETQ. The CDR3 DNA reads TGCGCCAGCAGCCCCGCCGGGGGGGACGCCGGGGAGCTGTTTTTT. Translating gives CASSPAGGDAGELFF.

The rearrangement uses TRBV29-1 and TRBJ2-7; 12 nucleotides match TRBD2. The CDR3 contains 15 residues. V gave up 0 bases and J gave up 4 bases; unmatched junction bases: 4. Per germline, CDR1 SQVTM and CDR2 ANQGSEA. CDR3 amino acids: CSVEDSTSGSYEQYF. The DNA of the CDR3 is TGCAGCGTTGAAGATTCGACTAGCGGGAGTTACGAGCAGTACTTC.

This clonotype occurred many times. This CDR3 reads CASSSQGASMETQYF. The CDR3, as DNA: TGTGCCAGCAGCTCCCAGGGGGCGAGTATGGAGACCCAGTACTTC. The chain combines TRBV7-3 with TRBJ2-5; 8 bases map to TRBD1. The CDR3 sequence is 15 residues long. The junction had 9 bases not matched to a gene; V was cut back by 4 bases and J by 5 bases. The germline V gene has CDR1 SGHTA and CDR2 FQGTGA.

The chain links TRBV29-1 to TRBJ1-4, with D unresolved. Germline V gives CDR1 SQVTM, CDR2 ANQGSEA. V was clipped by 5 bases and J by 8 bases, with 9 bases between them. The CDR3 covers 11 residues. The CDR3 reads CSVFTAEKLFF. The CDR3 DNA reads TGCAGCGTTTTCACAGCCGAAAAACTGTTTTTT.

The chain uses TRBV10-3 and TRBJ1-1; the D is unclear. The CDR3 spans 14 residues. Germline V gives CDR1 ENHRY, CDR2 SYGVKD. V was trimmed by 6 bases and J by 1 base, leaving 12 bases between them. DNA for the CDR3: TGTGCCATCAGGGACTCCTCTGCGAACACTGAAGCTTTCTTT. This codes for CAIRDSSANTEAFF.

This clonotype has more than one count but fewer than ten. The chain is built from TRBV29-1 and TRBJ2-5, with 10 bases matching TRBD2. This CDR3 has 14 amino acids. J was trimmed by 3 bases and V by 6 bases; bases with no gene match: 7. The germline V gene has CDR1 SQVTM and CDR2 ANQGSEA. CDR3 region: CSVRLSGGKETQYF. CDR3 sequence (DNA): TGCAGCGTGCGCCTTAGCGGGGGGAAAGAGACCCAGTACTTC.

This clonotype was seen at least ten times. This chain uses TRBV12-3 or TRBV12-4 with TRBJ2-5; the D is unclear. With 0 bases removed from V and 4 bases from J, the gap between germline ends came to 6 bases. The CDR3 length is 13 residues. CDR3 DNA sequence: TGTGCCAGCAGTTTAGCTACGACAGAGACCCAGTACTTC. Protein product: CASSLATTETQYF.

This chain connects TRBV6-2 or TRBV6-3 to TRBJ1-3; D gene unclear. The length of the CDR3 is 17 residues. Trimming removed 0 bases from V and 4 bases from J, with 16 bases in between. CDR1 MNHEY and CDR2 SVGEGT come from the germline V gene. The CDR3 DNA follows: TGTGCCAGCAGTTACTCCCGGCCCGAGACATCAGGAAACACCATATATTTT. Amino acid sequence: CASSYSRPETSGNTIYF.

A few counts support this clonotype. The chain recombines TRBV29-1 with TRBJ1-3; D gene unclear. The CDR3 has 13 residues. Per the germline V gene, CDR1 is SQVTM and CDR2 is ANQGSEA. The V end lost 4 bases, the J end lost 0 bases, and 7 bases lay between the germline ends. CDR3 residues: CSVGQSSGNTIYF. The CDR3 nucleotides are TGCAGCGTTGGCCAGAGCTCTGGAAACACCATATATTTT.

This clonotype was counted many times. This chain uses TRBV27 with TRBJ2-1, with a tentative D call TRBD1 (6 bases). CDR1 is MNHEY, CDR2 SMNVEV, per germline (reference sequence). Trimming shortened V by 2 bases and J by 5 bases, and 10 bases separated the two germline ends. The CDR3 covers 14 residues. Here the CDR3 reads CASSLTAGDNEQFF. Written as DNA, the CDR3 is TGTGCCAGCAGTTTAACGGCAGGGGACAATGAGCAGTTCTTC.

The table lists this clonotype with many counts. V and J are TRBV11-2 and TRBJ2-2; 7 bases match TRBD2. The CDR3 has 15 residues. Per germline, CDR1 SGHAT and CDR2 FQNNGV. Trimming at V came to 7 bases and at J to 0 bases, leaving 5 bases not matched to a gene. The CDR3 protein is CASNSAGANTGELFF. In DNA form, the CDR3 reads TGTGCCAGCAACTCTGCGGGAGCGAACACCGGGGAGCTGTTTTTT.

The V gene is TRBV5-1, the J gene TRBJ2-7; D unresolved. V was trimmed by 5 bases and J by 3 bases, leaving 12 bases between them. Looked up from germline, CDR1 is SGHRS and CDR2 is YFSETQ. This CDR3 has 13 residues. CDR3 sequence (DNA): TGCGCCAGCAGTCTCGGGTCGCACTACGAGCAGTACTTC. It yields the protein CASSLGSHYEQYF. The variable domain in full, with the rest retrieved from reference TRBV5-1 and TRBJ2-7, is KAGVTQTPRYLIKTRGQQVTLSCSPISGHRSVSWYQQTPGQGLQFLFEYFSETQRNKGNFPGRFSGRQFSNSRSEMNVSTLELGDSALYLCASSLGSHYEQYFGPGTRLTVT.

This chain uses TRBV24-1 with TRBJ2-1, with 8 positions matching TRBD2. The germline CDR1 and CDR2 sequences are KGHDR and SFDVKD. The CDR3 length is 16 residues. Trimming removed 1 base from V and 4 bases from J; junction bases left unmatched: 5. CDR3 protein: CATSDLRLAGYNEQFF. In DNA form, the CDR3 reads TGTGCCACCAGTGATTTACGGCTAGCGGGTTACAATGAGCAGTTCTTC.